Sequencing of this T cell receptor beta chain was carried out in a study of blood T cell repertoires in COVID-19. Turning to the study itself: The United States, Italy and Spain were the sources of the acute and convalescent COVID-19 samples. The analysed material was cDNA or gDNA that came from T cells, B-cell-depleted T cells, or PBMCs.

Method: immunoSEQ multiplex PCR; TCRdb's copy keeps in-frame clones and lacks some. In the table there are approximately 76,000 clones, around 79% of which are singletons. CDR3 length: 17 amino acids. Germline values: CDR1 SGHNT, CDR2 YENEEA. The ends lost 5 bases at V and 0 bases at J; junction bases unmatched: 9. The specimen sequenced was peripheral blood. This TCR derives from a man aged 50-60 years with acute or convalescent COVID-19. V and J are TRBV11-3 and TRBJ2-2; 7 nucleotides agree with TRBD2. CDR3 sequence (DNA): TGTGCCAGCAGCCCCGGTTTCGGGGGGTCGAACACCGGGGAGCTGTTTTTT. It codes for CASSPGFGGSNTGELFF.